This TCR beta chain was found in a study of cytomegalovirus exposure and HLA in healthy donors. Turning to the study itself: An earlier analysis identified more than 90 million unique TCR beta sequences in some 180 million T cells. Study-level findings and limits: Fewer N-insertions than the roughly 650-donor mean were reportedly shown by an Asian-associated ancestry cluster in a later analysis. A later analysis, which compared TCR beta chains of equal frequency, found the HLA-associated ones more clonally expanded.

Primers included in the PCR were 60 Vbeta and 13 Jbeta primers. Here immunoSEQ multiplex PCR was the method, and the copy in TCRdb shows in-frame clones only, minus some. This repertoire shows 100,000 to 150,000 clones, about 64% found once; its top ten account for 2.4%. On this clone: Its antigen is not identified.

The junction had 10 bases not matched to a gene; V was cut back by 5 bases and J by 10 bases. The CDR3 loop spans 15 amino acids. Germline CDR1 MGHDK, CDR2 SYGVNS. The sequencing input was PBMCs. This receptor was obtained from a woman aged 40 to 50 in good health and CMV-seronegative. The chain uses TRBV25-1 and TRBJ1-6; TRBD1 aligns across 8 bases. Here the CDR3 reads CASSHAQGVGSPLHF. CDR3 in DNA: TGTGCCAGCAGTCATGCACAGGGGGTTGGGTCACCCCTCCACTTT.